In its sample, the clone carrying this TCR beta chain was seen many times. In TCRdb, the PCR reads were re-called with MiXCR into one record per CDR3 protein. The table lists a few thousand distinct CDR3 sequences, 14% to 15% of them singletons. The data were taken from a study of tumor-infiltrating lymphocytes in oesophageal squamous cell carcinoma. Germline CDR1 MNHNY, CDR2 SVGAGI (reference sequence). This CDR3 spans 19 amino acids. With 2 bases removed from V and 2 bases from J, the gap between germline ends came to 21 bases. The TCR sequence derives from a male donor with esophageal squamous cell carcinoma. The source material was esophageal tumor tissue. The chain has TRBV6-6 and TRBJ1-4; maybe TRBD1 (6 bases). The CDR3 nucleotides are TGTGCCAGCAGTTACCCCCTCTTAGGGGGGGCGCCGACTAATGAAAAACTGTTTTTT. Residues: CASSYPLLGGAPTNEKLFF.